A selection of T cell receptor beta chains follows, all from one sample in a study of tissue T cells after allogeneic stem cell transplantation. Repertoires were generated with immunoSEQ multiplex PCR, while TCRdb's copy carries only in-frame clones and drops some. Among about 9,800 clones listed, roughly two thirds were seen once. This material consisted of tissue from the ileum, taken at autopsy. The origin of the receptors is a woman aged 18-55 years with breast cancer. Both conserved end residues are part of each CDR3. The order of the fields is D gene, clone size, J gene, V gene, CDR3 protein, CDR3 DNA. D genes are given only for firm matches. Size tells how often a clone was seen (once, few, many) or the class of an expanded clone, and some rows leave it out.

>NA|NA|TRBJ2-1|TRBV6-5
CASSSRRGGRSEQFF
TGTGCCAGCAGTTCCCGGCGAGGAGGGAGGAGTGAGCAGTTCTTC
>NA|NA|TRBJ2-4|TRBV7-2
CASSIGGPQNIQYF
TGTGCCAGCAGCATTGGGGGGCCTCAAAACATTCAGTACTTC
>NA|once|TRBJ1-5|TRBV19
CASSIYGGGDKPQHF
TGTGCCAGTAGTATATATGGGGGTGGGGATAAGCCCCAGCATTTT
>TRBD2|NA|TRBJ2-1|TRBV7-2
CASRGAGGFNEQFF
TGTGCCAGCCGGGGGGCGGGAGGCTTCAATGAGCAGTTCTTC
>NA|NA|TRBJ2-4|TRBV7-3
CASGAGSGDIQYF
TGTGCCAGCGGTGCGGGGAGTGGGGACATTCAGTACTTC
>NA|NA|TRBJ2-7|TRBV7-5
CVRSFPGQPSTYEQYF
TGTGTCAGAAGCTTCCCAGGACAGCCATCGACCTACGAGCAGTACTTC
>NA|NA|TRBJ1-5|TRBV19
CASRFGDSNQPQHF
TGTGCCAGTCGGTTCGGGGATAGCAATCAGCCCCAGCATTTT
>NA|NA|TRBJ1-3|TRBV20-1
CSARVENTIYF
TGCAGTGCTAGAGTAGAAAACACCATATATTTT
>NA|NA|TRBJ1-3|TRBV4-2
CASSQADLISGNTIYF
TGTGCCAGCAGCCAGGCGGACCTCATCTCTGGAAACACCATATATTTT
>TRBD1|NA|TRBJ2-7|TRBV29-1
CSVDPGTGAYEQYF
TGCAGCGTTGACCCCGGGACAGGAGCCTACGAGCAGTACTTC
>NA|NA|TRBJ2-1|TRBV6-6
CASRYRDVEREQFF
TGTGCCAGCAGATACCGGGACGTAGAGCGCGAGCAGTTCTTC
>NA|few|TRBJ1-5|TRBV2
CASGRSWDQPQHF
TGTGCCAGTGGAAGGTCTTGGGACCAGCCCCAGCATTTT
>TRBD2|NA|TRBJ2-3|TRBV28
CASSWGRVSATDTQYF
TGTGCCAGCAGCTGGGGGAGGGTTTCGGCCACAGATACGCAGTATTTT
>TRBD2|medium-sized|TRBJ2-7|TRBV5-6
CASSLTSGSRDEQYF
TGTGCCAGCAGCTTGACTAGCGGGAGCAGGGACGAGCAGTACTTC
>NA|few|TRBJ1-4|TRBV10-3
CAISESWQVATNEKLFF
TGTGCCATCAGTGAGTCCTGGCAGGTTGCAACTAATGAAAAACTGTTTTTT
>TRBD2|NA|TRBJ2-3|TRBV5-4
CASSKFLAGASTDTQYF
TGTGCCAGCAGCAAATTCTTAGCGGGAGCTAGCACAGATACGCAGTATTTT
>TRBD2|few|TRBJ2-2|TRBV5-4
CASRPSGRGIGELFF
TGTGCCAGCAGACCCAGCGGGAGGGGGATCGGGGAGCTGTTTTTT
>TRBD1|NA|TRBJ2-1|TRBV5-1
CASSEGTGGVEQFF
TGCGCCAGCTCCGAGGGGACAGGGGGCGTTGAGCAGTTCTTC
>TRBD2|few|TRBJ2-1|TRBV6-1
CASSEAPTSGGYNEQFF
TGTGCCAGCAGTGAAGCCCCAACTAGCGGGGGCTACAATGAGCAGTTCTTC
>NA|NA|TRBJ1-5|TRBV27
CASSLGQENQPQHF
TGTGCCAGCAGTTTGGGCCAGGAAAATCAGCCCCAGCATTTT
>TRBD1|NA|TRBJ2-7|TRBV5-1
CASSLEAGGYEQYF
TGCGCCAGCAGCTTGGAGGCAGGGGGCTACGAGCAGTACTTC
>TRBD2|NA|TRBJ2-1|TRBV7-9
CASTLTSGGGLRGNEQFF
TGTGCCAGCACCTTGACTAGCGGGGGAGGATTGCGTGGTAATGAGCAGTTCTTC
>TRBD1|NA|TRBJ1-4|TRBV24-1
CATSEGRQGREKLFF
TGTGCCACCAGTGAGGGTAGACAGGGAAGGGAAAAACTGTTTTTT
>NA|NA|TRBJ2-1|TRBV3-1/TRBV3-2
CASRRTGGPYNEQFF
TGTGCCAGCAGACGAACGGGGGGCCCCTACAATGAGCAGTTCTTC
>NA|NA|TRBJ1-1|TRBV5-4
CASRGRSRTEAFF
TGTGCCAGCAGGGGAAGGTCTCGCACTGAAGCTTTCTTT
>NA|NA|TRBJ1-1|TRBV6-5
CASRGGGPEAFF
TGTGCCAGCAGAGGTGGAGGGCCTGAAGCTTTCTTT
>NA|few|TRBJ2-4|TRBV11-1
CASSHSDGSKNIQYF
TGTGCCAGCAGCCACTCCGACGGTTCCAAAAACATTCAGTACTTC
>NA|NA|TRBJ1-5|TRBV4-1
CASSQDRGNQPQHF
TGCGCCAGCAGCCAAGATAGGGGCAATCAGCCCCAGCATTTT
>TRBD1|NA|TRBJ2-2|TRBV7-2
CASSLTTGGIGELFF
TGTGCCAGCAGCCTCACGACAGGGGGCATCGGGGAGCTGTTTTTT
>NA|NA|TRBJ1-1|TRBV3-1/TRBV3-2
CASSQDGRDTEAFF
TGTGCCAGCAGCCAAGATGGGAGGGACACTGAAGCTTTCTTT
>NA|NA|TRBJ1-1|TRBV7-9
CASSLAQGYDTEAFF
TGTGCCAGCAGCTTAGCCCAGGGGTACGACACTGAAGCTTTCTTT
>TRBD1|NA|TRBJ2-4|TRBV6-1
CASSGPFGTGYDIQYF
TGTGCCAGCAGTGGGCCCTTCGGGACAGGTTACGACATTCAGTACTTC
>NA|NA|TRBJ1-6|TRBV5-5
CASSFTGPNSPLHF
TGTGCCAGCAGCTTTACCGGGCCTAATTCACCCCTCCACTTT
>NA|NA|TRBJ1-3|TRBV5-6
CASSLREAGNTIYF
TGTGCCAGCAGCTTGAGGGAAGCTGGAAACACCATATATTTT
>TRBD2|few|TRBJ2-7|TRBV5-5
CASSFWFASGGRAYEQYF
TGTGCCAGCAGCTTTTGGTTCGCGAGCGGGGGGCGAGCCTACGAGCAGTACTTC
>NA|NA|TRBJ1-5|TRBV19
CASSIAGYSNQPQHF
TGTGCCAGTAGCATTGCGGGGTATAGCAATCAGCCCCAGCATTTT
>TRBD1|NA|TRBJ1-2|TRBV5-5
CASSLADRGYGYTF
TGTGCCAGCAGCTTGGCGGACAGGGGTTATGGCTACACCTTC
>NA|NA|TRBJ2-4|TRBV25-1
CAYTVGNRCIQYF
TGTGCCTATACTGTCGGGAACAGGTGCATTCAGTACTTC
>NA|NA|TRBJ1-3|TRBV9
CASSVELSGNTIYF
TGTGCCAGCAGCGTAGAGCTCTCTGGAAACACCATATATTTT
>NA|NA|TRBJ1-3|TRBV13
CASSSGVTTSGNTIYF
TGTGCCAGCAGCTCAGGGGTTACGACCTCTGGAAACACCATATATTTT
>NA|NA|TRBJ2-6|TRBV3-1/TRBV3-2
CASSPLGGSGANVLTF
TGTGCCAGCAGCCCCCTGGGTGGGTCTGGGGCCAACGTCCTGACTTTC
>NA|NA|TRBJ2-3|TRBV19
CASSFGGESSQYF
TGTGCCAGTAGTTTCGGCGGGGAGTCGTCGCAGTATTTT
>TRBD1|NA|TRBJ1-4|TRBV7-2
CASSLYRGTNEKLFF
TGTGCCAGCAGCTTATACAGGGGAACTAATGAAAAACTGTTTTTT
>TRBD1|NA|TRBJ2-7|TRBV19
CASRPDRETYEQYF
TGTGCCAGTAGGCCGGACAGGGAAACCTACGAGCAGTACTTC
>NA|NA|TRBJ1-6|TRBV4-3
CASSQDPIGTGSPLHF
TGCGCCAGCAGCCAAGACCCTATCGGAACTGGTTCACCCCTCCACTTT
>NA|NA|TRBJ1-2|TRBV2
CASRVEAGDYGYTF
TGTGCCAGCCGGGTTGAGGCAGGGGACTATGGCTACACCTTC
>TRBD2|large|TRBJ2-7|TRBV19
CASSIAGGATYYEQYF
TGTGCCAGTAGTATAGCGGGGGGGGCCACCTACTACGAGCAGTACTTC
>NA|NA|TRBJ2-7|TRBV7-9
CASSQGPYEQYF
TGTGCCAGCAGCCAGGGGCCTTACGAGCAGTACTTC
>NA|once|TRBJ2-7|TRBV6-2/TRBV6-3
CASSPLGITHPEQYF
TGTGCCAGCAGCCCTCTCGGGATCACGCACCCCGAGCAGTACTTC
>TRBD2|NA|TRBJ2-1|TRBV5-6
CASRLAGDPYNEQFF
TGTGCCAGTAGACTAGCGGGAGATCCCTACAATGAGCAGTTCTTC
>TRBD2|NA|TRBJ2-1|TRBV11-2
CASSSYSPLAGGGNEQFF
TGTGCCAGCAGCTCCTACTCCCCCCTAGCGGGAGGAGGGAATGAGCAGTTCTTC
>TRBD2|NA|TRBJ2-1|TRBV6-6
CASSGGSSYNEQFF
TGTGCCAGCAGTGGCGGGAGCTCCTACAATGAGCAGTTCTTC
>NA|NA|TRBJ1-4|TRBV28
CASSTTANNEKLFF
TGTGCCAGCAGTACGACAGCAAATAATGAAAAACTGTTTTTT
>NA|NA|TRBJ2-2|TRBV28
CASRGSGPTGELFF
TGTGCCAGCCGAGGGTCAGGGCCCACCGGGGAGCTGTTTTTT
>NA|NA|TRBJ2-5|TRBV4-2
CASSQPGVQATQYF
TGTGCCAGCAGCCAACCGGGGGTCCAAGCGACCCAGTACTTC